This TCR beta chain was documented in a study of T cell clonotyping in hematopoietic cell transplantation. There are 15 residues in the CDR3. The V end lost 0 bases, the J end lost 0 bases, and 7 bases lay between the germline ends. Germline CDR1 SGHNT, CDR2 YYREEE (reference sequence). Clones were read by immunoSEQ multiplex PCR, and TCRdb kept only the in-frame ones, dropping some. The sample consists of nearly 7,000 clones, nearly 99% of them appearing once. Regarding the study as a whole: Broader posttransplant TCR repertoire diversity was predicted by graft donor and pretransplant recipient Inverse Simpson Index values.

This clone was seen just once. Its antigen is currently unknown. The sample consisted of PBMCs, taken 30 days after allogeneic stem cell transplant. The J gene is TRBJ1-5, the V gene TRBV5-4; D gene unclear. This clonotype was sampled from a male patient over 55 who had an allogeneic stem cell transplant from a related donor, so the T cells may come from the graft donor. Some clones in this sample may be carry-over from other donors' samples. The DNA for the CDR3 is TGTGCCAGCAGCTTGGAACCAGATAGCAATCAGCCCCAGCATTTT. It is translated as CASSLEPDSNQPQHF.